These 7 T cell receptor beta chains were sequenced from one sample in a study of cytomegalovirus exposure and HLA in healthy donors. Researchers ran the PCR with 60 Vbeta and 13 Jbeta primers. Profiling relied on immunoSEQ multiplex PCR, and the TCRdb table lists in-frame clones only, not all of them. Of under 110,000 clones listed, roughly 71% are singletons. The sequenced material came from PBMCs. Receptors were obtained from a male donor in good health and CMV-seropositive.

V is TRBV19 and J is TRBJ1-1; the match to TRBD1 covers 8 bases. The CDR3 contains 14 residues. CDR1 is LNHDA and CDR2 is SQIVND in the germline V gene (reference sequence). J lost 0 bases, V lost 3 bases, and 0 bases had no gene match. The CDR3 region is CASSMGQVNTEAFF. The CDR3, as DNA: TGTGCCAGTAGTATGGGACAGGTGAACACTGAAGCTTTCTTT. Full variable domain (outside the CDR3, taken from reference TRBV19 and TRBJ1-1): DGGITQSPKYLFRKEGQNVTLSCEQNLNHDAMYWYRQDPGQGLRLIYYSQIVNDFQKGDIAEGYSVSREKKESFPLTVTSAQKNPTAFYLCASSMGQVNTEAFFGQGTRLTVV.

The rearrangement links TRBV19 to TRBJ2-1; 9 bases are shared with TRBD2. This CDR3 comprises 14 residues. Germline trimming cut 2 bases from V and 6 bases from J; bases unmatched to any gene: 2. The germline V gene has CDR1 LNHDA and CDR2 SQIVND (reference sequence). CDR3 region: CASSISSGINEQFF. The CDR3 bases are TGTGCCAGTAGTATATCTAGCGGGATCAATGAGCAGTTCTTC.

V usage is TRBV27 and J usage is TRBJ2-7, with 13 bases that match TRBD2. The V segment lost 6 bases and the J segment 1 base; nucleotides outside the gene matches: 6. The CDR3 extends over 16 amino acids. Germline V gene sequence: CDR1 MNHEY, CDR2 SMNVEV (reference sequence). The CDR3 nucleotides are TGTGCCAGCAGCATCGAGGGACTAGCGGGGTCCTACGAGCAGTACTTC. It codes for CASSIEGLAGSYEQYF.

The chain carries TRBV5-5 and TRBJ2-7; TRBD1 matches 8 bases. Germline V gene data show CDR1 as SGHKS and CDR2 as YYEKEE (reference sequence). V gave up 3 bases and J gave up 2 bases; unmatched junction bases: 7. The length of the CDR3 is 15 residues. CDR3 loop: CASSSVPDRAYEQYF. The CDR3 nucleotides are TGTGCCAGCAGCTCAGTTCCGGACAGGGCCTACGAGCAGTACTTC.

This chain uses TRBV7-3 with TRBJ2-2; the D gene is possibly TRBD2 (6 bases). Germline lookup yields CDR1 SGHTA and CDR2 FQGTGA. The germline V and J ends were trimmed by 2 bases and 5 bases, with 15 bases remaining between them. This CDR3 has 16 residues. As DNA, the CDR3 is TGTGCCAGCAGCTTACGGCGGGAATTAAGGACCGGGGAGCTGTTTTTT. As protein: CASSLRRELRTGELFF.

This chain uses TRBV30 with TRBJ1-2; 8 bases map to TRBD1. Germline lookup yields CDR1 GTSNPN and CDR2 SVGIG (reference sequence). V shed 2 bases, J shed 7 bases, and the junction held 3 bases outside the gene matches. This CDR3 contains 12 residues. This CDR3 reads CAWSQGAGGYTF. CDR3 sequence (DNA): TGTGCCTGGAGTCAGGGGGCGGGTGGCTACACCTTC.

This clone was seen only a few times. The DNA for the CDR3 is TGTGCCAGCAGCTACGGACAGGGGCTGACCACTGAAGCTTTCTTT. This translates into CASSYGQGLTTEAFF. The rearrangement joins TRBV5-6 to TRBJ1-1; TRBD1 agrees at 9 bases. The CDR3 extends over 15 amino acids. Looked up from germline, CDR1 is SGHDT and CDR2 is YYEEEE. V lost 3 bases and J lost 4; bases outside the gene matches: 7.